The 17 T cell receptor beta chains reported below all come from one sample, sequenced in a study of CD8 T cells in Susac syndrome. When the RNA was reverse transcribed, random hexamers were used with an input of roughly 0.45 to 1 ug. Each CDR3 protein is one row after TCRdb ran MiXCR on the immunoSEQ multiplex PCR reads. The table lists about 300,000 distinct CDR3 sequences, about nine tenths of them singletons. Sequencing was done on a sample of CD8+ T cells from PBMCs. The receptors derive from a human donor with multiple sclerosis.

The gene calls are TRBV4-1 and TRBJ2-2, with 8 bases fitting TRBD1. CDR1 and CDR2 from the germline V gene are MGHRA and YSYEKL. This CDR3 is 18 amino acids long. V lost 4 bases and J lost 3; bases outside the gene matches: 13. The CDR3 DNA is TGCGCCAGCAGCCTCGCATCCGGGACAGGCTTCTACACCGGGGAGCTGTTTTTT. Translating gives CASSLASGTGFYTGELFF.

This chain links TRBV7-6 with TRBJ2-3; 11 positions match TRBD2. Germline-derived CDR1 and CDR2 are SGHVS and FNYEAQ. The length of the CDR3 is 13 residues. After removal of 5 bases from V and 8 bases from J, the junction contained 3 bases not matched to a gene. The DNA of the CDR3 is TGTGCCAGCAGCCCCGGACTAGCGGGTACGCAGTATTTT. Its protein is CASSPGLAGTQYF. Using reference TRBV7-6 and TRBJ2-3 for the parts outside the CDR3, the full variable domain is GAGVSQSPRYKVTKRGQDVALRCDPISGHVSLYWYRQALGQGPEFLTYFNYEAQQDKSGLPNDRFSAERPEGSISTLTIQRTEQRDSAMYRCASSPGLAGTQYFGPGTRLTVL.

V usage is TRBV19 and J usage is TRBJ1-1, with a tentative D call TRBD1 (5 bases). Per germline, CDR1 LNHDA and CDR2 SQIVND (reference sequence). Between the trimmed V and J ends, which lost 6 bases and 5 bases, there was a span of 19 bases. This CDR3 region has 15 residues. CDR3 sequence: CASSLSWGDRTEAFF. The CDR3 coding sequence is TGTGCCAGTAGCCTCTCTTGGGGGGATCGAACTGAAGCTTTCTTT.

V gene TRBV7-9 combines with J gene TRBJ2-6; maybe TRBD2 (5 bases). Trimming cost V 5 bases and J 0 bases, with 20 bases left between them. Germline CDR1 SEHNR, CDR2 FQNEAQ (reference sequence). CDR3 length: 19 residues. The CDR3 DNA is TGTGCCAGCAGCCCTAAAGGTCCGTACGGGGACTCTGGGGCCAACGTCCTGACTTTC. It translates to CASSPKGPYGDSGANVLTF.

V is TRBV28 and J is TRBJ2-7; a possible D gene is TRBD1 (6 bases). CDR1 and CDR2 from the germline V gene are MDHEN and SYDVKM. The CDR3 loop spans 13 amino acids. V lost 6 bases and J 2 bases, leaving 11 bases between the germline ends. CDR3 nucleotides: TGTGCCAGCAGGACACAGGGTACCTACGAGCAGTACTTC. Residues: CASRTQGTYEQYF.

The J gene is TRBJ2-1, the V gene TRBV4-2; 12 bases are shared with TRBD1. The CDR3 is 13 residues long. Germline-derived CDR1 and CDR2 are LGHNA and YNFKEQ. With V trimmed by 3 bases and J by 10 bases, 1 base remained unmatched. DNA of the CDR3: TGTGCCAGCAGCCAGGGGACAGGGGGCGAGCAGTTCTTC. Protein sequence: CASSQGTGGEQFF.

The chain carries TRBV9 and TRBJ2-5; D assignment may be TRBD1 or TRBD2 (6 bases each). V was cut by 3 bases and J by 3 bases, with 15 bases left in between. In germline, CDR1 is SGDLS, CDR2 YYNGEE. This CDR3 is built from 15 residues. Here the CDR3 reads CASSAEGVDKETQYF. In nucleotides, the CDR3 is TGTGCCAGCAGCGCGGAGGGGGTCGATAAAGAGACCCAGTACTTC.

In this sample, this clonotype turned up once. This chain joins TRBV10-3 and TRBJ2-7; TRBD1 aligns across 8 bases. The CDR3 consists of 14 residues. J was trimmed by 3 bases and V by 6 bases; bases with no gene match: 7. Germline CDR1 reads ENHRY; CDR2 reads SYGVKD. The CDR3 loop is CAIRQGALDYEQYF. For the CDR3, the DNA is TGTGCCATCAGGCAGGGGGCACTAGACTACGAGCAGTACTTC.

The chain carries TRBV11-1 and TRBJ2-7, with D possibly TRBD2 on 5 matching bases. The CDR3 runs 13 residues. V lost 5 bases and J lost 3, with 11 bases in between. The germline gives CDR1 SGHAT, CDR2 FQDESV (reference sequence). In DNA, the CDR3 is TGTGCCAGCAGCATGGACTTGCTCTACGAGCAGTACTTC. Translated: CASSMDLLYEQYF.

CDR3 in amino acids: CASSAGTDQNTEAFF. The CDR3 DNA reads TGTGCCAGCAGTGCCGGGACAGACCAAAACACTGAAGCTTTCTTT. This rearrangement joins TRBV6-4 to TRBJ1-1; 7 bases align to TRBD1. This CDR3 comprises 15 residues. Germline V CDR1 and CDR2: MRHNA, SNTAGT. With 4 bases clipped from V and 2 bases from J, the junction kept 7 bases outside the gene matches.

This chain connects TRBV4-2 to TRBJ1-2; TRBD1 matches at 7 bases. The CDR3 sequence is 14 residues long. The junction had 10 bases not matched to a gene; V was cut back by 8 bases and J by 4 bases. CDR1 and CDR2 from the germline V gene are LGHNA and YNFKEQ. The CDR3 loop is CASAYGQDPYGYTF. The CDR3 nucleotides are TGTGCCAGCGCCTACGGACAGGACCCCTATGGCTACACCTTC.

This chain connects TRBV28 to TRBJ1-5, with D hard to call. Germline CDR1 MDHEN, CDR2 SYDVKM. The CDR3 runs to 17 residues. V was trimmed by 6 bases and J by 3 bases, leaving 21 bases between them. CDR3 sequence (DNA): TGTGCCAGCAGCACGCGGATACAAAAGGAGTTCAATCAGCCCCAGCATTTT. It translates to CASSTRIQKEFNQPQHF.

The CDR3 DNA is TGTGCCATCAGCCACGGGGGCACTGAAGCTTTCTTT. Protein sequence: CAISHGGTEAFF. V and J are TRBV10-3 and TRBJ1-1, with D possibly TRBD1 on 5 matching bases. The ends were cut back, 6 bases at V and 4 bases at J, with 9 bases in the middle. CDR3 length equals 12 residues. Germline V lookup: CDR1 ENHRY, CDR2 SYGVKD.

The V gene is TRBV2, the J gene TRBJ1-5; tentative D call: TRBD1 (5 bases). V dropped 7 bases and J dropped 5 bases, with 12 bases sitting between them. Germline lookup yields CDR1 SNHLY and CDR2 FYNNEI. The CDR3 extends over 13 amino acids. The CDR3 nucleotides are TGTGCCAGCACCACGCGGGGGGATCAGCCCCAGCATTTT. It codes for CASTTRGDQPQHF.

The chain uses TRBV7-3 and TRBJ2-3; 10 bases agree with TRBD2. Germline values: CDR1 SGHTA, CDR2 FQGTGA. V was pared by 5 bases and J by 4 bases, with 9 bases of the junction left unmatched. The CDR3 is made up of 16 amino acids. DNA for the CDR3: TGTGCCAGCAGCCGCTTCCTAGCGGGGGAGGCAGATACGCAGTATTTT. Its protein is CASSRFLAGEADTQYF.

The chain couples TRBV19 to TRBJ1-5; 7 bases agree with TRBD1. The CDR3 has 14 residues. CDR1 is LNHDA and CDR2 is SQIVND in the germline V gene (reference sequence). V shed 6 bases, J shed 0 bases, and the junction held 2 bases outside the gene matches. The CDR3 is CASSYRGSNQPQHF. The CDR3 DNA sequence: TGTGCCAGTAGCTACAGGGGTAGCAATCAGCCCCAGCATTTT.

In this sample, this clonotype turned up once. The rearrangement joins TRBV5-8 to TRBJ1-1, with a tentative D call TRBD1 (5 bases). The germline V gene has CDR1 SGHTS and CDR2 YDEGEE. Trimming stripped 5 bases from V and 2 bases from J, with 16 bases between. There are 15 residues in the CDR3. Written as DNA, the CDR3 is TGTGCCAGCAGGAATCGGGACGGGGCTAACACTGAAGCTTTCTTT. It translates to CASRNRDGANTEAFF.